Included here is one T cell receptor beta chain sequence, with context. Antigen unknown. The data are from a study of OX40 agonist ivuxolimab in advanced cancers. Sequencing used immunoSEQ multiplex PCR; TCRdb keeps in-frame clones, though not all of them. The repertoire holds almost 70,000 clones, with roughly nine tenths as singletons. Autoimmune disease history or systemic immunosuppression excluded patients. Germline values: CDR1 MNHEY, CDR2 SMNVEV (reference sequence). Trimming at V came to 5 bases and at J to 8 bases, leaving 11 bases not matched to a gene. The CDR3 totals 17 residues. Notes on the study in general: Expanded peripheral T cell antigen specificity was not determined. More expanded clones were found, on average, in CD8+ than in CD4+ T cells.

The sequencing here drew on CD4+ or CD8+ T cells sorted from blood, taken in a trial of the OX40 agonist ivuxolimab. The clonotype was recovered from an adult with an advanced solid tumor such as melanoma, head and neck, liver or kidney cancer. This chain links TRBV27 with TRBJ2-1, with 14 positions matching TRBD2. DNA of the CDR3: TGTGCCAGCAGTCCCTCCCCGGGACTAGCGGGGGCCCATGAGCAGTTCTTC. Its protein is CASSPSPGLAGAHEQFF.